These 6 T cell receptor beta chains originate from one sample sequenced in a study of siplizumab effects on memory and regulatory T cells. Here immunoSEQ multiplex PCR was the method, and the copy in TCRdb shows in-frame clones only, minus some. Of roughly 26,000 clones listed, 84% were seen once; the top ten hold approximately 24%. The sequencing sample was made of memory CD4+ T cells sorted from blood. The receptors shown here come from a human donor in good health.

The gene calls are TRBV27 and TRBJ1-2; 7 positions agree with TRBD1. Germline CDR1 and CDR2: MNHEY and SMNVEV (reference sequence). Unmatched junction bases numbered 6, after V lost 5 bases and J lost 0 bases. The CDR3 consists of 15 residues. The CDR3 DNA follows: TGTGCCAGCAGTGCCGGGACAGCTACTAACTATGGCTACACCTTC. Translation gives CASSAGTATNYGYTF.

The gene calls are TRBV7-8 and TRBJ2-7; weak D call: TRBD1 (7 bases). The CDR3 length is 15 residues. With 1 base removed from V and 3 bases from J, the gap between germline ends came to 13 bases. Germline V gene lookup returns CDR1 SGHVS and CDR2 FQNEAQ. This CDR3 reads CASSLVQGGVYEQYF. The CDR3 DNA sequence: TGTGCCAGCAGCTTAGTCCAGGGGGGAGTCTACGAGCAGTACTTC.

The chain links TRBV5-4 to TRBJ2-5; D call uncertain. CDR1 and CDR2 from the germline V gene are SGHNT and YYREEE (reference sequence). This CDR3 comprises 14 residues. V shed 0 bases and J shed 7 bases, with 13 bases lying between them. The CDR3 region has the DNA TGTGCCAGCAGCTTGGCCTCAACACGGGCGACCCAGTACTTC. This encodes CASSLASTRATQYF.

The rearrangement links TRBV28 to TRBJ2-3; D is undetermined. CDR3 length: 14 amino acids. V was pared by 3 bases and J by 1 base, with 8 bases between. Per the germline V gene, CDR1 is MDHEN and CDR2 is SYDVKM. CDR3 sequence (DNA): TGTGCCAGCAGTTTTAAACAGCGCACAGATACGCAGTATTTT. Its protein is CASSFKQRTDTQYF.

The count of this clone is one. The J gene is TRBJ2-2, the V gene TRBV9, with D perhaps TRBD2 (5 bases). Trimming took off 2 bases at V and 6 bases at J, with 11 bases between the two ends. Germline V lookup: CDR1 SGDLS, CDR2 YYNGEE. The length of the CDR3 is 14 residues. The CDR3 sequence is CASSVGSVAGELFF. In DNA, the CDR3 is TGTGCCAGCAGCGTTGGGAGCGTCGCCGGGGAGCTGTTTTTT. The full variable domain, its missing parts supplied by reference TRBV9 and TRBJ2-2, is DSGVTQTPKHLITATGQRVTLRCSPRSGDLSVYWYQQSLDQGLQFLIQYYNGEERAKGNILERFSAQQFPDLHSELNLSSLELGDSALYFCASSVGSVAGELFFGEGSRLTVL.

The chain has TRBV7-3 and TRBJ2-2; D ambiguous. There are 15 residues in the CDR3. Between the trimmed V and J ends, which lost 1 base and 0 bases, there was a span of 6 bases. The germline CDR1 and CDR2 sequences are SGHTA and FQGTGA. The CDR3 DNA reads TGTGCCAGCAGCTTAAATGGGGCGAACACCGGGGAGCTGTTTTTT. Its translation: CASSLNGANTGELFF.